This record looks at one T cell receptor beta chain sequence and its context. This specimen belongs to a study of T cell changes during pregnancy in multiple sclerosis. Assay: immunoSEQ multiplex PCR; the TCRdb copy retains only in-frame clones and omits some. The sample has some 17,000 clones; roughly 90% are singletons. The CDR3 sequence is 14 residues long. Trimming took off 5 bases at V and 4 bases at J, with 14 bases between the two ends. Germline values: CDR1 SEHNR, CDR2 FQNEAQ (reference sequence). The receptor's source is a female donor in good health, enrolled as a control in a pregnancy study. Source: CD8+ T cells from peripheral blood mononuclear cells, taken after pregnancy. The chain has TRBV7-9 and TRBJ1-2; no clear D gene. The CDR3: CASSPGLLFYGYTF. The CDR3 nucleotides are TGTGCCAGCAGCCCTGGCCTCCTCTTCTATGGCTACACCTTC.